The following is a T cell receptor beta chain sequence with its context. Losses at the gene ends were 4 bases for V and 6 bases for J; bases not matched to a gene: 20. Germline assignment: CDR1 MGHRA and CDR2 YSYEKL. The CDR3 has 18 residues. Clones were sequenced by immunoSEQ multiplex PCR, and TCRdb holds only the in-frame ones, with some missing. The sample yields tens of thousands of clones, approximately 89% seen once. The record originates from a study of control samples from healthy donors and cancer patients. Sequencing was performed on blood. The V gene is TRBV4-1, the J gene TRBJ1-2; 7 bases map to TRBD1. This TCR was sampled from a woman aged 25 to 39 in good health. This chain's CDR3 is CASSRLGQRGVGQDGYTF. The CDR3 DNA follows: TGCGCCAGCAGCCGGTTGGGACAGCGCGGTGTGGGGCAGGATGGCTACACCTTC.